The rows below give T cell receptor beta chains drawn from one sample of a study of STAT5B mutations in CD4+ large granular lymphocyte leukemia. Data came from immunoSEQ multiplex PCR; TCRdb stores just in-frame clones and leaves some out. The sample gives roughly 48,000 clones, around 70% of which show up once; 1.5% is in the top ten. What was sequenced was CD4+ T cells from blood buffy coats. The receptor source for this set is a human donor in good health. Each CDR3 is given with its conserved first and last residue. D genes are given only for firm matches. Size is omitted from some rows. Given values are once, few, many or a class for expanded clones.

d_call,v_call,clone_size,j_call,cdr3_nt,cdr3_aa
.,TRBV7-2,.,TRBJ2-3,TGTGCCAGCAGAACCGGGACCCGTACCGATACGCAGTATTTT,CASRTGTRTDTQYF
.,TRBV14,.,TRBJ2-2,TGTGCCAGCAGCCAACAGGGGGGGTCTGCCGGGGAGCTGTTTTTT,CASSQQGGSAGELFF
.,TRBV6-5,.,TRBJ2-5,TGTGCCAGCAGTTACTTGACAGATGCCCGAGAGACCCAGTACTTC,CASSYLTDARETQYF
.,TRBV6-1,once,TRBJ1-5,TGTGCCAGCAGGGACAGCTATAGCAATCAGCCCCAGCATTTT,CASRDSYSNQPQHF
.,TRBV6-6,.,TRBJ2-7,TGTGCCAGCAGTCGTAGCTCGGGATCCTACGAGCAGTACTTC,CASSRSSGSYEQYF
TRBD1,TRBV2,.,TRBJ2-7,TGTGCCAGCAGTCCTCGGGACAGTACCTACGAGCAGTACTTC,CASSPRDSTYEQYF
.,TRBV7-3,.,TRBJ1-6,TGTGCCAGCAGTCCTCACTCCCAGGGGTTTGGCTCACCCCTCCACTTT,CASSPHSQGFGSPLHF
TRBD1,TRBV6-6,.,TRBJ1-2,TGTGCCAGCAGTTACTCTGATACAGGGGATGGCTACACCTTC,CASSYSDTGDGYTF
.,TRBV11-2,.,TRBJ1-1,TGTGCCAGCAGCTTTCTGCGGACTGAAGCTTTCTTT,CASSFLRTEAFF
.,TRBV7-2,.,TRBJ1-4,TGTGCCAGCAGCTTAGGGGCAGCGGGGAATCTGGGTGATGAAAAACTGTTTTTT,CASSLGAAGNLGDEKLFF
TRBD2,TRBV10-3,.,TRBJ2-3,TGTGCCATCAGTGAAGGACTAGCGGACACAGATACGCAGTATTTT,CAISEGLADTDTQYF
.,TRBV9,.,TRBJ1-3,TGTGCCAGCAGCCCCCGGGGGATACTAGGAGGAAACACCATATATTTT,CASSPRGILGGNTIYF
.,TRBV6-1,.,TRBJ2-5,TGTGCCAGCAGTGCGATAGCCTCCGGGGAGACCCAGTACTTC,CASSAIASGETQYF
TRBD1,TRBV28,.,TRBJ2-3,TGTGCCAGCAGTTTACCTCACGGACAGGGGGATACGCAGTATTTT,CASSLPHGQGDTQYF
TRBD2,TRBV5-1,.,TRBJ2-3,TGCGCCAGCAGCTTGGGACTAGCGGGGGAGGATACGCAGTATTTT,CASSLGLAGEDTQYF
.,TRBV5-5,.,TRBJ1-4,TGTGCCAGCAGCTTGGGGCCGGGGGCGGGTGAAAAACTGTTTTTT,CASSLGPGAGEKLFF
.,TRBV6-1,.,TRBJ1-5,TGTGCCAGCAGTGTTGAGTTAGATCAGCCCCAGCATTTT,CASSVELDQPQHF
TRBD1,TRBV27,.,TRBJ2-4,TGTGCCAGCAGTGGACAGGAGGAAAACATTCAGTACTTC,CASSGQEENIQYF
TRBD1,TRBV19,.,TRBJ1-1,TGTGCCAGTAGCCCGGACAGGGACCTAATACGCAGCACTGAAGCTTTCTTT,CASSPDRDLIRSTEAFF
.,TRBV2,few,TRBJ1-1,TGTGCCAGCACCTTCCCTGGGAACACTGAAGCTTTCTTT,CASTFPGNTEAFF
TRBD1,TRBV6-1,.,TRBJ2-7,TGTGCCAGCAGTGAGCCCGGGACAGGGGTCGAGCAGTACTTC,CASSEPGTGVEQYF
TRBD1,TRBV11-3,.,TRBJ2-1,TGTGCCAGCAGCTTAGCCCAGACAGGGGGTCGGGATGAGCAGTTCTTC,CASSLAQTGGRDEQFF
.,TRBV19,few,TRBJ1-4,TGTGCCAGTAGTTACAGGGAGGCTAATGAAAAACTGTTTTTT,CASSYREANEKLFF
TRBD1,TRBV5-1,.,TRBJ2-4,TGCGCCAGCAGCTTGCGACAGGGGAACGAAAACATTCAGTACTTC,CASSLRQGNENIQYF
.,TRBV18,.,TRBJ1-2,TGTGCCAGCTCACCATTTGCCGGTTTACAGGACTATGGCTACACCTTC,CASSPFAGLQDYGYTF
.,TRBV2,few,TRBJ1-2,TGTGCCAGCAGTGACCCGGGGGATGGCCACTATGGCTACACCTTC,CASSDPGDGHYGYTF
.,TRBV7-8,.,TRBJ1-4,TGTGCCAGCAGCCCGGGGGGTGTTAATGAAAAACTGTTTTTT,CASSPGGVNEKLFF
.,TRBV18,.,TRBJ2-2,TGTGCCAGCTCACCACCGGCCTCAACCGGGGAGCTGTTTTTT,CASSPPASTGELFF
TRBD1,TRBV7-7,.,TRBJ2-2,TGTGCTAGCAGCCCCCGCCGAGGGGGCCCATTCACGAACACCGGGGAGCTGTTTTTT,CASSPRRGGPFTNTGELFF
TRBD2,TRBV7-8,few,TRBJ2-1,TGTGCCAGCAGCCAGGGACTAGCGGGGGGGGCCCGCCTTTACAATGAGCAGTTCTTC,CASSQGLAGGARLYNEQFF
.,TRBV9,.,TRBJ1-6,TGTGCCAGCAGCCGAGGGGGGGGTTCACCCCTCCACTTT,CASSRGGGSPLHF
.,TRBV11-1,.,TRBJ2-2,TGTGCCAGCAGCTTAGTTAATCCGGGCGGAACGAACACCGGGGAGCTGTTTTTT,CASSLVNPGGTNTGELFF
.,TRBV7-6,.,TRBJ1-1,TGTGCCAGCAGCTTAGCGCCCGGGGCCGGGACTGAAGCTTTCTTT,CASSLAPGAGTEAFF
.,TRBV6-5,.,TRBJ1-5,TGTGCCAGCAGTCCGGGGGTCCTCAGGCATCAGCCCCAGCATTTT,CASSPGVLRHQPQHF
.,TRBV2,.,TRBJ2-3,TGTGCCAGCAGGGCTCAGGGAGTAGATACGCAGTATTTT,CASRAQGVDTQYF
.,TRBV14,few,TRBJ1-3,TGTGCCAGCAGCCCCCGCCTCCAAAGCTCTGGAAACACCATATATTTT,CASSPRLQSSGNTIYF
.,TRBV7-9,.,TRBJ2-3,TGTGCCAGCAGCTTACAGGGCACTCGCACAGATACGCAGTATTTT,CASSLQGTRTDTQYF
TRBD1,TRBV28,.,TRBJ1-2,TGTGCCAGCAGGTACGACAGGGAACTTAGTGGCTACACCTTC,CASRYDRELSGYTF
.,TRBV19,.,TRBJ2-3,TGTGCCAGTAGTTACTTAAAAAAGAGCAGCACAGATACGCAGTATTTT,CASSYLKKSSTDTQYF
TRBD2,TRBV14,.,TRBJ2-1,TGTGCCAGCAGCCAAGGTTCGGGACTAGTGAACAATGAGCAGTTCTTC,CASSQGSGLVNNEQFF
.,TRBV9,.,TRBJ2-7,TGTGCCAGCAGCCCCCACGAAGGAGGGGGCTACGAGCAGTACTTC,CASSPHEGGGYEQYF
.,TRBV29-1,.,TRBJ1-1,TGCAGCGTCCGGGGGAGGTGGGCTGAGTGTTTCTTT,CSVRGRWAECFF